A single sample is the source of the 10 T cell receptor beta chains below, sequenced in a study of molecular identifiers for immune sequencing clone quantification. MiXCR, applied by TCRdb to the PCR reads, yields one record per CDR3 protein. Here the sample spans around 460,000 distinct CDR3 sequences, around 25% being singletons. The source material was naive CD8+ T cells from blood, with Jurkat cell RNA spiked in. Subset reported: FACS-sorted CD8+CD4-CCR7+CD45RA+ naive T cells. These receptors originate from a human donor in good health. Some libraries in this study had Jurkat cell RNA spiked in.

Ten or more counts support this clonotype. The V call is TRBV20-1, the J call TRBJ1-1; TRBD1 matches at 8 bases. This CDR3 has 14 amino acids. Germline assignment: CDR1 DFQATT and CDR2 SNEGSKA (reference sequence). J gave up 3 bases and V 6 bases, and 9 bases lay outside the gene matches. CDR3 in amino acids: CSARQQGEYTEAFF. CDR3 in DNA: TGCAGTGCAAGACAACAGGGGGAGTACACTGAAGCTTTCTTT.

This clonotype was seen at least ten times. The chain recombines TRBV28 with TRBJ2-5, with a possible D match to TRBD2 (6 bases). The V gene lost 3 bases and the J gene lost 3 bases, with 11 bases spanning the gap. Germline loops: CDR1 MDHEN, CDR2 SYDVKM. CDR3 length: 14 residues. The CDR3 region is CASSFTPGEETQYF. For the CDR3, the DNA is TGTGCCAGCAGTTTCACACCGGGGGAAGAGACCCAGTACTTC.

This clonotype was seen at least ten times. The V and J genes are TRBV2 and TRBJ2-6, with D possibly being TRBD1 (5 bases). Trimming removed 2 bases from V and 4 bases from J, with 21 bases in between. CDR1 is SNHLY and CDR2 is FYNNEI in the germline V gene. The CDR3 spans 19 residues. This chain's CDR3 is CASSEITGVAGPGANVLTF. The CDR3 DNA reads TGTGCCAGCAGTGAAATAACCGGCGTGGCAGGGCCCGGGGCCAACGTCCTGACTTTC.

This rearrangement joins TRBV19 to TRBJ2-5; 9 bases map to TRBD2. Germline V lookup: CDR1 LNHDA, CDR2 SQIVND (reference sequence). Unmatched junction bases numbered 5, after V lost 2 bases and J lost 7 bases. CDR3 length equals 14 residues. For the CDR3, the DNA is TGTGCCAGTAGTATACTAGCGGGATCTGGGACCCAGTACTTC. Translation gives CASSILAGSGTQYF.

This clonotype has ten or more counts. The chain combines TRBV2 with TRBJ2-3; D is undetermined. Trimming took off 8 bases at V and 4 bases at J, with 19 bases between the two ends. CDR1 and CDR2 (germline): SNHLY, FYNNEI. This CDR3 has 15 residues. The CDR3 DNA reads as TGTGCCAGCCAATCGAGGTTAGGCGGACCAGATACGCAGTATTTT. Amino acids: CASQSRLGGPDTQYF.

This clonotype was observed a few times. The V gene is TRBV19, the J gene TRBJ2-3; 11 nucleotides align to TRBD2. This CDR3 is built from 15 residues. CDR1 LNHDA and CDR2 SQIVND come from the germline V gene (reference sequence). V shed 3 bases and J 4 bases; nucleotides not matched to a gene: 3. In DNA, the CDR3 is TGTGCCAGTAGTATGGGACTAGCGGCCGCAGATACGCAGTATTTT. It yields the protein CASSMGLAAADTQYF. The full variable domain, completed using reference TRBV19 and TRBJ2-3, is DGGITQSPKYLFRKEGQNVTLSCEQNLNHDAMYWYRQDPGQGLRLIYYSQIVNDFQKGDIAEGYSVSREKKESFPLTVTSAQKNPTAFYLCASSMGLAAADTQYFGPGTRLTVL.

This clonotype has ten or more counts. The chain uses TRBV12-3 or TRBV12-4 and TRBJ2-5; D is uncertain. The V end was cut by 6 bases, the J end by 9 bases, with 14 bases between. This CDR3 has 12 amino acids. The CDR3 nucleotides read TGTGCCAGCAGGTCAGGATATGGGGCCCAGTACTTC. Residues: CASRSGYGAQYF.

The CDR3, as DNA: TGTGCCAGCAGCTTCAGACAGGGGGTTCGCCGCGAGCAGTACTTC. Translated: CASSFRQGVRREQYF. V and J are TRBV7-2 and TRBJ2-7; 9 bases match TRBD1. V shed 3 bases, J shed 6 bases, and the junction held 9 bases outside the gene matches. This CDR3 region has 15 residues. Germline CDR1 is SGHTA and CDR2 is FQGNSA.

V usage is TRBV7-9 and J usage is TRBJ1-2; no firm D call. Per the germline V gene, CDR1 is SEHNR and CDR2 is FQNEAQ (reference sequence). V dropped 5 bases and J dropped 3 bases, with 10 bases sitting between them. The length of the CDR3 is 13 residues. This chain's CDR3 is CASSGNPDYGYTF. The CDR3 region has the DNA TGTGCCAGCAGCGGGAATCCCGACTATGGCTACACCTTC. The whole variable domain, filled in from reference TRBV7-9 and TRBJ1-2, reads DTGVSQNPRHKITKRGQNVTFRCDPISEHNRLYWYRQTLGQGPEFLTYFQNEAQLEKSRLLSDRFSAERPKGSFSTLEIQRTEQGDSAMYLCASSGNPDYGYTFGSGTRLTVV.

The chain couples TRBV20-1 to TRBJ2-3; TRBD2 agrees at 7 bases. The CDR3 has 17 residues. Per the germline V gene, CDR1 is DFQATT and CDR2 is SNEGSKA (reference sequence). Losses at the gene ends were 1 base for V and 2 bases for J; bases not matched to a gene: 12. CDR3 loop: CSARGLGTTASTDTQYF. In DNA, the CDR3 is TGCAGTGCTAGAGGGCTGGGGACTACGGCTTCCACAGATACGCAGTATTTT.